A selection of T cell receptor beta chains follows, all from one sample in a study of cytomegalovirus exposure and HLA in healthy donors. Here immunoSEQ multiplex PCR was the method, and the copy in TCRdb shows in-frame clones only, minus some. With under 250,000 clones in the sample, the ten largest clones hold roughly 1.1%. Material for sequencing was PBMCs. Every receptor here comes from a girl under 10 years old in good health and CMV-seropositive. CDR3s include the opening cysteine and the closing phenylalanine or tryptophan. The D gene is left open where the match is weak.

cdr3_aa	cdr3_nt	d_call	v_call	j_call
CASSFGGDTEAFF	TGTGCCAGCAGCTTTGGGGGGGACACTGAAGCTTTCTTT	.	TRBV5-6	TRBJ1-1
CASSGQEDQPQHF	TGTGCCAGCTCAGGTCAGGAGGATCAGCCCCAGCATTTT	.	TRBV18	TRBJ1-5
CASSLLTSGDTGELFF	TGTGCCAGCTCACTTCTAACTAGCGGGGACACCGGGGAGCTGTTTTTT	TRBD2	TRBV18	TRBJ2-2
CASSVSTGDNSPLHF	TGTGCCAGCAGTGTGTCGACAGGTGATAATTCACCCCTCCACTTT	.	TRBV28	TRBJ1-6
CASSLDRGEQYF	TGTGCCAGCAGCTTAGACCGGGGGGAGCAGTACTTC	.	TRBV11-2	TRBJ2-7
CASSLAFGNEKLFF	TGTGCCAGCAGCTTGGCCTTCGGTAATGAAAAACTGTTTTTT	.	TRBV5-5	TRBJ1-4
CASSTQGNNQPQHF	TGTGCCAGCAGTACTCAGGGGAACAATCAGCCCCAGCATTTT	.	TRBV27	TRBJ1-5
CASSLGFGGSYEQYF	TGCGCCAGCAGCTTGGGTTTTGGGGGGTCCTACGAGCAGTACTTC	.	TRBV5-1	TRBJ2-7
CASSLTSGNTDTQYF	TGTGCCAGCAGCCTCACTAGCGGCAACACAGATACGCAGTATTTT	TRBD2	TRBV7-9	TRBJ2-3
CASRTTSGSTDTQYF	TGTGCCAGCCGAACGACTAGCGGGAGCACAGATACGCAGTATTTT	TRBD2	TRBV28	TRBJ2-3
CASSLIAGAYGYTF	TGTGCCAGCAGTCTAATAGCAGGGGCCTATGGCTACACCTTC	.	TRBV28	TRBJ1-2
CASSLSDSSYNSPLHF	TGTGCCAGCAGTCTCTCGGACAGCTCCTATAATTCACCCCTCCACTTT	.	TRBV28	TRBJ1-6
CASRRTSGSSYEQYF	TGTGCCAGCAGAAGAACTAGCGGGAGTTCCTACGAGCAGTACTTC	TRBD2	TRBV6-5	TRBJ2-7
CASSYEPGNEKLFF	TGTGCCAGCAGTTACGAGCCAGGGAATGAAAAACTGTTTTTT	.	TRBV6-5	TRBJ1-4
CASSSLVTSGRAYEQYF	TGTGCCAGCAGCTCCCTTGTGACTAGCGGGAGGGCCTACGAGCAGTACTTC	TRBD2	TRBV7-8	TRBJ2-7
CASSQARGSGSLSYNEQFF	TGTGCCAGCAGCCAAGCCCGGGGTAGCGGGAGTTTGTCCTACAATGAGCAGTTCTTC	TRBD2	TRBV14	TRBJ2-1
CASSPESVANIQYF	TGTGCCAGCAGCCCCGAGTCGGTAGCAAACATTCAGTACTTC	.	TRBV5-4	TRBJ2-4
CASSESVAAYEQYF	TGTGCCAGCAGTGAATCAGTAGCGGCCTACGAGCAGTACTTC	.	TRBV2	TRBJ2-7
CASRSGLAGGSDTQYF	TGTGCCAGCAGATCAGGACTAGCGGGAGGATCAGATACGCAGTATTTT	TRBD2	TRBV2	TRBJ2-3
CASTWGQGNQPQHF	TGTGCCAGCACCTGGGGACAGGGCAATCAGCCCCAGCATTTT	TRBD1	TRBV6-6	TRBJ1-5
CATSRDSGSSIGQPDYGYTF	TGTGCCACCAGCAGAGATAGTGGTTCGTCGATTGGACAGCCCGATTATGGCTACACCTTC	.	TRBV15	TRBJ1-2
CASSFFADGTEAFF	TGTGCCAGCAGCTTTTTCGCCGACGGGACTGAAGCTTTCTTT	.	TRBV5-4	TRBJ1-1
CASSQSRRISTDTQYF	TGTGCCAGCAGTCAATCACGGAGAATCAGCACAGATACGCAGTATTTT	.	TRBV27	TRBJ2-3